The rows below give T cell receptor beta chains drawn from one sample of a study of blood T cell repertoires in COVID-19. Using immunoSEQ multiplex PCR, the repertoire was profiled, and TCRdb retains in-frame clones only, with some absent. The sample lists about 160,000 clones; about three quarters were seen once. Material: peripheral blood. The receptors originated from a man aged 55 to 70 with acute or convalescent COVID-19. Each CDR3 is given with its conserved first and last residue. D genes are given only for firm matches. The size entry is marked missing in some rows and otherwise reads once, few, many or a size class.

clone_size,d_call,v_call,j_call,cdr3_aa,cdr3_nt
.,.,TRBV7-2,TRBJ1-2,CASSLTLYGYTF,TGTGCCAGCAGCTTGACACTCTATGGCTACACCTTC
once,TRBD1,TRBV27,TRBJ2-1,CASSLIQGNEQFF,TGTGCCAGCAGTTTGATACAGGGGAATGAGCAGTTCTTC
.,.,TRBV4-3,TRBJ1-1,CASSQVGGNTEAFF,TGCGCCAGCAGCCAAGTCGGAGGGAACACTGAAGCTTTCTTT
.,TRBD1,TRBV5-1,TRBJ2-2,CASSTGQGAGTGELFF,TGCGCCAGCAGCACGGGACAGGGGGCGGGCACCGGGGAGCTGTTTTTT
once,.,TRBV7-2,TRBJ1-3,CASSLGLRSSGNTIYF,TGTGCCAGCAGCTTGGGACTGCGGTCCTCTGGAAACACCATATATTTT
few,TRBD1,TRBV6-5,TRBJ1-1,CASSSGTGGEAFF,TGTGCCAGCAGTTCCGGGACAGGGGGCGAAGCTTTCTTT
.,TRBD1,TRBV6-5,TRBJ1-2,CASRETGTNYGYTF,TGTGCCAGCAGGGAGACAGGGACGAACTATGGCTACACCTTC
.,.,TRBV6-2/TRBV6-3,TRBJ1-4,CASSSGSTNEKLFF,TGTGCCAGCAGTTCTGGCTCAACTAATGAAAAACTGTTTTTT
.,.,TRBV29-1,TRBJ2-5,CSVGGRRETQYF,TGCAGCGTTGGGGGGCGAAGAGAGACCCAGTACTTC
.,TRBD2,TRBV5-1,TRBJ2-1,CASSLGTSGGNNEQFF,TGCGCCAGCAGCTTGGGGACTAGCGGGGGGAACAATGAGCAGTTCTTC
.,.,TRBV30,TRBJ2-1,CAWSVGGGVGNEQFF,TGTGCCTGGAGTGTCGGAGGGGGGGTAGGCAATGAGCAGTTCTTC
few,.,TRBV4-1,TRBJ1-3,CASSQGAGTGNTIYF,TGCGCCAGCAGCCAAGGGGCAGGGACTGGAAACACCATATATTTT
.,TRBD1,TRBV10-3,TRBJ2-6,CAISSGTGGFSGANVLTF,TGTGCCATCAGTTCCGGGACAGGGGGCTTCTCTGGGGCCAACGTCCTGACTTTC
.,.,TRBV15,TRBJ1-1,CATSIGQPQRAEAFF,TGTGCCACCAGCATCGGACAGCCCCAACGGGCTGAAGCTTTCTTT
.,TRBD1,TRBV2,TRBJ2-7,CASSWTGDSYEQYF,TGTGCCAGCAGCTGGACAGGGGACTCCTACGAGCAGTACTTC
.,TRBD1,TRBV6-5,TRBJ2-2,CASAWDRPNTGELFF,TGTGCCAGCGCCTGGGACAGGCCGAACACCGGGGAGCTGTTTTTT
once,TRBD1,TRBV24-1,TRBJ2-5,CATSDLPGQYYQETQYF,TGTGCCACCAGTGATTTACCGGGACAGTACTACCAAGAGACCCAGTACTTC
.,.,TRBV28,TRBJ1-5,CASSLGVTAFRQQHF,TGTGCCAGCAGTTTAGGGGTGACAGCCTTTCGCCAACAGCATTTT
.,TRBD1,TRBV19,TRBJ1-5,CASRQGAQPQHF,TGTGCCAGCCGACAGGGGGCCCAGCCCCAGCATTTT
.,.,TRBV2,TRBJ2-1,CASKAGRNEQFF,TGTGCCAGCAAGGCAGGGAGGAATGAGCAGTTCTTC
once,TRBD1,TRBV5-1,TRBJ1-1,CASSWGDRERLKGTEAFF,TGCGCCAGCAGCTGGGGGGACAGGGAAAGGTTAAAGGGCACTGAAGCTTTCTTT
.,.,TRBV5-8,TRBJ2-2,CASSLPGVSTGELFF,TGTGCCAGCAGCTTGCCGGGGGTGAGCACCGGGGAGCTGTTTTTT
.,.,TRBV30,TRBJ1-5,CAWRRTPGQPQHF,TGTGCCTGGAGACGAACACCGGGACAGCCCCAGCATTTT
.,TRBD2,TRBV19,TRBJ2-1,CASSISSGGNNEQFF,TGTGCCAGTAGTATTAGTAGCGGGGGAAACAATGAGCAGTTCTTC
.,.,TRBV12-3/TRBV12-4,TRBJ1-2,CASRKTGLDGYTF,TGTGCCAGCAGAAAAACAGGGTTGGATGGCTACACCTTC
.,TRBD1,TRBV10-3,TRBJ1-1,CAISEGAGGTEAFF,TGTGCCATCAGTGAGGGGGCAGGGGGCACTGAAGCTTTCTTT
.,TRBD1,TRBV5-1,TRBJ1-2,CASSSTGTGGDGYTF,TGCGCCAGCAGCTCCACCGGGACAGGGGGCGATGGCTACACCTTC
.,TRBD1,TRBV9,TRBJ1-1,CASSVVTGGRNTEAFF,TGTGCCAGCAGCGTAGTGACAGGGGGCCGAAACACTGAAGCTTTCTTT
.,.,TRBV29-1,TRBJ1-1,CSVAQGNTEAFF,TGCAGCGTTGCGCAGGGTAACACTGAAGCTTTCTTT
.,TRBD1,TRBV3-1/TRBV3-2,TRBJ1-3,CASRTSWAGGRNTIYF,TGTGCCAGCAGAACCTCATGGGCAGGGGGCCGAAACACCATATATTTT
.,.,TRBV19,TRBJ2-1,CASSPNRVLEQFF,TGTGCCAGTAGTCCGAACAGGGTTCTTGAGCAGTTCTTC
.,TRBD2,TRBV13,TRBJ2-2,CASSQGLAGPQVDTGELFF,TGTGCCAGCAGCCAGGGACTAGCGGGGCCACAAGTGGACACCGGGGAGCTGTTTTTT
.,.,TRBV6-6,TRBJ2-3,CASSYQGTHTDTQYF,TGTGCCAGCAGTTACCAGGGGACGCACACAGATACGCAGTATTTT
.,.,TRBV5-6,TRBJ1-2,CASSFGWQGGFNYGYTF,TGTGCCAGCAGCTTCGGGTGGCAGGGTGGTTTTAACTATGGCTACACCTTC
few,.,TRBV24-1,TRBJ2-1,CATSDLADQGGESEQFF,TGTGCCACCAGTGATTTGGCGGACCAGGGGGGTGAGAGTGAGCAGTTCTTC
.,.,TRBV6-5,TRBJ2-3,CASSYSRSTDTQYF,TGTGCCAGCAGTTACTCGAGAAGCACAGATACGCAGTATTTT
.,TRBD2,TRBV10-3,TRBJ2-1,CAIRGGLAGHNEQFF,TGTGCCATCAGGGGGGGACTAGCGGGTCATAATGAGCAGTTCTTC
.,.,TRBV6-5,TRBJ1-1,CASSIQLMNTEAFF,TGTGCCAGCAGTATACAGCTGATGAACACTGAAGCTTTCTTT
.,.,TRBV9,TRBJ1-1,CASSVEGGGTEAFF,TGTGCCAGCAGCGTAGAAGGGGGTGGCACTGAAGCTTTCTTT
.,.,TRBV6-1,TRBJ1-1,CASSEGRGYTEAFF,TGTGCCAGCAGTGAAGGCAGGGGCTACACTGAAGCTTTCTTT